Below are 24 T cell receptor beta chains sequenced from a single sample in a study of T cells after yellow fever vaccination. TCRdb passed the 5' RACE reads through MiXCR, listing each CDR3 protein once. The repertoire consists of 350,000 to 550,000 distinct CDR3 sequences, with around a sixth occurring once and the leading ten covering around 17%. The starting material was PBMCs, obtained before the yellow fever booster vaccination. All receptors come from a man between 18 and 35 years old who received the YFV17D yellow fever vaccine.

The chain recombines TRBV29-1 with TRBJ2-7; 7 nucleotides agree with TRBD2. This CDR3 spans 18 amino acids. Unmatched junction bases numbered 18, after V lost 4 bases and J lost 0 bases. Germline lookup yields CDR1 SQVTM and CDR2 ANQGSEA. The CDR3 nucleotides are TGCAGCGTTGTGCAGGGAGGGAGTATCGTAGGGAGCTCCTACGAGCAGTACTTC. Amino acids: CSVVQGGSIVGSSYEQYF.

CDR3 sequence (DNA): TGTGCCAGCCGCGGAGGGGCTGGAGAGACCCAGTACTTC. It is translated as CASRGGAGETQYF. The chain uses TRBV7-2 and TRBJ2-5; the D gene is possibly TRBD2 (6 bases). The V and J ends lost 8 bases and 4 bases respectively, with 14 bases between them. This CDR3 has 13 residues. Germline V gene lookup returns CDR1 SGHTA and CDR2 FQGNSA.

This sequence joins TRBV7-2 and TRBJ2-5, with 7 bases identical to TRBD1. The V and J ends lost 5 bases and 4 bases, in that order; junction bases with no gene match: 13. Per the germline V gene, CDR1 is SGHTA and CDR2 is FQGNSA. This CDR3 is built from 16 residues. The CDR3 DNA reads TGTGCCAGCAGCCTCTTTCCGGGACAGAACCGAGAGACCCAGTACTTC. As protein: CASSLFPGQNRETQYF.

In this sample, this clonotype turned up a few times. The chain couples TRBV9 to TRBJ2-7; 13 bases are a match to TRBD2. The CDR3 extends over 17 amino acids. CDR1 is SGDLS, CDR2 YYNGEE, per germline. V was pared by 4 bases and J by 5 bases, with 12 bases of the junction left unmatched. The CDR3 DNA follows: TGTGCCAGCAGCCCATCCCCCGGACTAGCGGGGGTTAACGAGCAGTACGTC. It is translated as CASSPSPGLAGVNEQYV.

This clonotype came up a few times. The rearrangement joins TRBV5-5 to TRBJ2-7; either TRBD1 or TRBD2 may fit D (7 bases each). The germline V gene has CDR1 SGHKS and CDR2 YYEKEE (reference sequence). CDR3 size: 14 residues. The V and J ends lost 7 bases and 1 base respectively, with 15 bases between them. This CDR3 reads CASQDREGSYEQYV. CDR3 nucleotides: TGTGCCAGCCAAGACAGGGAGGGATCCTACGAGCAGTACGTC.

The chain uses TRBV14 and TRBJ1-6, with TRBD1 as a possible D gene (6 bases). The CDR3 is made up of 16 amino acids. The V gene's germline CDR1 is SGHDN and CDR2 FVKESK. V dropped 0 bases and J dropped 8 bases, with 14 bases sitting between them. CDR3 loop: CASSQDRGTTYSPLHF. CDR3 in DNA: TGTGCCAGCAGCCAAGATCGGGGGACAACCTATTCACCCCTCCACTTT.

The chain recombines TRBV4-1 with TRBJ2-3; D is possibly TRBD1 (5 bases). Trimming stripped 0 bases from V and 0 bases from J, with 7 bases between. This CDR3 has 15 residues. Germline V gene sequence: CDR1 MGHRA, CDR2 YSYEKL. The CDR3 region has the DNA TGCGCCAGCAGCCAAGAGGGGCCTAGCACAGATACGCAGTATTTT. The encoded protein is CASSQEGPSTDTQYF.

This clonotype was counted between two and nine times. The V and J genes are TRBV5-1 and TRBJ2-1; TRBD2 matches at 7 bases. The CDR3 is made up of 15 amino acids. V trimming: 5 bases; J trimming: 3 bases; junction bases outside the gene matches: 8. Germline loops: CDR1 SGHRS, CDR2 YFSETQ. The CDR3 DNA reads TGCGCCAGCAGGGCCGGGGACTACCTCTACAATGAGCAGTTCTTC. It encodes CASRAGDYLYNEQFF.

V and J are TRBV4-3 and TRBJ2-3; a weak D match, TRBD2 (6 bases). The CDR3 covers 14 residues. Germline CDR1 LGHNA, CDR2 YSLEER. The V end lost 6 bases, the J end lost 1 base, and 11 bases lay between the germline ends. CDR3 in DNA: TGCGCCAGCAGACTAGCTGTTCGCACAGATACGCAGTATTTT. Translating gives CASRLAVRTDTQYF.

The chain has TRBV7-2 and TRBJ2-4, with 9 bases aligning to TRBD1. This CDR3 is built from 14 residues. The germline V gene has CDR1 SGHTA and CDR2 FQGNSA. J lost 3 bases, V lost 5 bases, and 2 bases had no gene match. CDR3 DNA: TGTGCCAGCAGCCCGGACAGGGGCAAAAACATTCAGTACTTC. Its translation is CASSPDRGKNIQYF.

The chain is built from TRBV4-1 and TRBJ1-2; possible D gene TRBD1, 5 bases. The CDR3 spans 15 residues. V shed 4 bases and J shed 3 bases, with 15 bases lying between them. Germline V gene data show CDR1 as MGHRA and CDR2 as YSYEKL. The CDR3 region has the DNA TGCGCCAGCAGCCGGAACAGGCCGGGGGACTATGGCTACACCTTC. It codes for CASSRNRPGDYGYTF.

The chain recombines TRBV11-2 with TRBJ1-3; possibly TRBD1 for D (6 bases). Per the germline V gene, CDR1 is SGHAT and CDR2 is FQNNGV. The CDR3 contains 15 residues. Deletions cut 8 bases from V and 0 bases from J, with 14 bases between. CDR3 loop: CASSRQADSGNTIYF. In nucleotides, the CDR3 is TGTGCCAGCTCCCGACAGGCGGACTCTGGAAACACCATATATTTT.

There are a few counts of this clonotype. The V gene is TRBV7-2, the J gene TRBJ1-1; unclear D gene. The CDR3 contains 13 residues. V lost 3 bases and J lost 4, with 9 bases in between. Germline values: CDR1 SGHTA, CDR2 FQGNSA. In DNA, the CDR3 is TGTGCCAGCAGCTTTCAGTTGGCCACTGAAGCTTTCTTT. Its protein is CASSFQLATEAFF.

The rearrangement joins TRBV10-3 to TRBJ2-3, with D maybe TRBD2 (7 bases). The germline V and J ends were trimmed by 8 bases and 2 bases, with 14 bases remaining between them. Germline lookup yields CDR1 ENHRY and CDR2 SYGVKD. The CDR3 is 14 amino acids. This CDR3 is CAIGAGAHTDTQYF. The DNA of the CDR3 is TGTGCCATCGGGGCGGGGGCCCACACAGATACGCAGTATTTT.

V usage is TRBV5-1 and J usage is TRBJ2-1; 8 bases map to TRBD2. J gave up 8 bases and V 4 bases, and 8 bases lay outside the gene matches. Germline CDR1 is SGHRS and CDR2 is YFSETQ. This CDR3 contains 14 residues. The CDR3 DNA follows: TGCGCCAGCAGCAACACCGGGGGGGGCGATGAGCAGTTCTTC. Protein product: CASSNTGGGDEQFF. Full variable domain (rest looked up from reference TRBV5-1 and TRBJ2-1): KAGVTQTPRYLIKTRGQQVTLSCSPISGHRSVSWYQQTPGQGLQFLFEYFSETQRNKGNFPGRFSGRQFSNSRSEMNVSTLELGDSALYLCASSNTGGGDEQFFGPGTRLTVL.

The sample holds many counts of this clonotype. V and J are TRBV6-5 and TRBJ1-2; 8 positions agree with TRBD1. Unmatched junction bases numbered 10, after V lost 2 bases and J lost 8 bases. The CDR3 sequence is 15 residues long. CDR1 is MNHEY and CDR2 is SVGAGI in the germline V gene. CDR3 amino acids: CASSYPATGDGGYTF. CDR3 sequence (DNA): TGTGCCAGCAGTTACCCCGCGACAGGGGATGGGGGCTACACCTTC.

The chain carries TRBV6-5 and TRBJ2-1; D is undetermined. CDR3 length: 13 amino acids. Per germline, CDR1 MNHEY and CDR2 SVGAGI. V dropped 8 bases and J dropped 0 bases, with 8 bases sitting between them. CDR3 DNA sequence: TGTGCCAGCGGAAGAAGCTCCTACAATGAGCAGTTCTTC. Encoded protein: CASGRSSYNEQFF.

This chain joins TRBV12-3 or TRBV12-4 and TRBJ1-5, with no clear D. This CDR3 contains 13 residues. Deletions cut 3 bases from V and 5 bases from J, with 8 bases between. CDR3 in amino acids: CASSFRTDQPQHF. Written as DNA, the CDR3 is TGTGCCAGCAGTTTCCGGACGGATCAGCCCCAGCATTTT.

J is TRBJ1-5 and V is TRBV29-1; tentatively, D is TRBD1 (5 bases). The CDR3 extends over 12 amino acids. Germline CDR1 reads SQVTM; CDR2 reads ANQGSEA. With 6 bases removed from V and 5 bases from J, the gap between germline ends came to 11 bases. CDR3 residues: CSVVDSDQPQHF. DNA for the CDR3: TGCAGCGTGGTAGACAGCGATCAGCCCCAGCATTTT.

This clonotype occurred a few times. The V and J genes are TRBV6-5 and TRBJ1-1; D gene unclear. V dropped 6 bases and J dropped 3 bases, with 11 bases sitting between them. Germline V gene lookup returns CDR1 MNHEY and CDR2 SVGAGI. This CDR3 is 13 amino acids long. The CDR3 reads CASSLTSDTEAFF. The CDR3 coding sequence is TGTGCCAGCAGCCTCACCTCGGACACTGAAGCTTTCTTT.

This rearrangement joins TRBV5-6 to TRBJ2-7; no firm D call. The CDR3 runs to 13 residues. Germline CDR1 and CDR2: SGHDT and YYEEEE. Trimming cost V 5 bases and J 0 bases, with 9 bases left between them. CDR3 DNA sequence: TGTGCCAGCAGTGGCTCCAACTCCTACGAGCAGTACGTC. Amino acid sequence: CASSGSNSYEQYV.

This clonotype was recorded a few times. This chain joins TRBV28 and TRBJ1-1; no firm D call. V was shortened by 11 bases and J by 1 base, with 20 bases between the two germline ends. Germline CDR1 and CDR2: MDHEN and SYDVKM. The CDR3 totals 15 residues. The CDR3 nucleotides read TGTGCCGCGAGTTCCCACCCGGCGGCGAACACTGAAGCTTTCTTT. Protein sequence: CAASSHPAANTEAFF.

This clonotype has ten or more counts. V usage is TRBV27 and J usage is TRBJ1-2; 9 nucleotides agree with TRBD1. CDR1 is MNHEY, CDR2 SMNVEV, per germline (reference sequence). Unmatched junction bases numbered 6, after V lost 6 bases and J lost 7 bases. This CDR3 is built from 13 residues. In DNA, the CDR3 is TGTGCCAGCAGGACCGGGACAGGGTTTGGCTACACCTTC. Translation: CASRTGTGFGYTF.

The chain employs TRBV7-2 and TRBJ2-5, with TRBD2 matching 7 bases. V dropped 4 bases and J dropped 4; count of bases not matched to a gene: 9. The CDR3 has 15 amino acids. Germline CDR1 reads SGHTA; CDR2 reads FQGNSA. The CDR3 loop reads CASSYQSGAGETQYF. CDR3 coding DNA: TGTGCCAGCAGCTACCAAAGCGGGGCGGGAGAGACCCAGTACTTC.